This T cell receptor (beta chain) was obtained from a study of blood T cell repertoires in COVID-19. Looking at the study overall: Whether acute or convalescent, the COVID-19 samples came from the United States, Italy and Spain. PBMCs, B-cell-depleted T cells, or T cells provided the cDNA or gDNA that made up the material.

Some clones are missing from TCRdb's copy, which holds only in-frame ones; the method was immunoSEQ multiplex PCR. The sample has 250,000 to 300,000 clones; roughly 89% are singletons. Recovered participants had two consecutive negative NP/OP PCR tests, healthcare professional clearance, or symptom resolution. The source of this sequence is a woman aged 60-75 years who had recovered from COVID-19. What was sequenced was PBMCs or T cells enriched from blood (not recorded which).

CDR3: CASSPGRDTEAFF. The CDR3 region has the DNA TGTGCCAGCTCACCCGGCAGGGACACTGAAGCTTTCTTT. The chain couples TRBV18 to TRBJ1-1, with a weak D call TRBD1 (5 bases). Germline V CDR1 and CDR2: KGHSH, LQKENI. Trimming shortened V by 3 bases and J by 3 bases, and 8 bases separated the two germline ends. The CDR3 spans 13 residues.